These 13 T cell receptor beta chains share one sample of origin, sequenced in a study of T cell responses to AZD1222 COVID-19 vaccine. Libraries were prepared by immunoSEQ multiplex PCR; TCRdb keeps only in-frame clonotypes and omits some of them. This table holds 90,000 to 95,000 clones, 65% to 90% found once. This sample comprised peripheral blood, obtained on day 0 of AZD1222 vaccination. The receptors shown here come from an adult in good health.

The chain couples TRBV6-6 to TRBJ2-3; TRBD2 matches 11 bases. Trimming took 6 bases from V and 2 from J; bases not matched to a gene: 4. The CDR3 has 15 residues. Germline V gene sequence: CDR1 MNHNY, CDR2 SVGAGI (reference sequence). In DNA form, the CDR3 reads TGTGCCAGCAGGTTAGCGGGAGGGACCACAGATACGCAGTATTTT. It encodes CASRLAGGTTDTQYF.

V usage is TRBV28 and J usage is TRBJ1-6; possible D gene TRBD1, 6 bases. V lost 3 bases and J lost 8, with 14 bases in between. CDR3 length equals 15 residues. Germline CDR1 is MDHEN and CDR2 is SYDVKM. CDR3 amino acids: CASSLVRGGHSPLHF. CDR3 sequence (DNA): TGTGCCAGCAGTTTGGTCAGGGGAGGACATTCACCCCTCCACTTT.

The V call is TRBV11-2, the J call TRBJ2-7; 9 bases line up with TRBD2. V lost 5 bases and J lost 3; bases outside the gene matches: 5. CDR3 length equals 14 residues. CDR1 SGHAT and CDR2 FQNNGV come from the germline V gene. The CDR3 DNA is TGTGCCAGCAGCGGAGCGGGAGGACACTACGAGCAGTACTTC. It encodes CASSGAGGHYEQYF.

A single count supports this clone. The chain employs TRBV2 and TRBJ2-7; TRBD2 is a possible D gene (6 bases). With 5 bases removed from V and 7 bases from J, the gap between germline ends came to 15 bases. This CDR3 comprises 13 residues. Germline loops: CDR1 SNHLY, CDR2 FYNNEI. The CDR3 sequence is CASSSAAGWEQYF. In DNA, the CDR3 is TGTGCCAGCAGTTCCGCGGCGGGATGGGAGCAGTACTTC.

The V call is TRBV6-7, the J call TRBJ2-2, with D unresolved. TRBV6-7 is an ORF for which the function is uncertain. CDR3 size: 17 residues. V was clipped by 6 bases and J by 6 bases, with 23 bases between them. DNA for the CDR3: TGTGCCAGCAGCCAACGTAGGGTCCGCCCCACCGCCGGGGAGCTGTTTTTT. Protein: CASSQRRVRPTAGELFF.

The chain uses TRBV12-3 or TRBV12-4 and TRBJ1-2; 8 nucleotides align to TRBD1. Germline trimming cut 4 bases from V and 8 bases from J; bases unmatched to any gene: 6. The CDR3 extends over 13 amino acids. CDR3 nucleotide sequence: TGTGCCAGCAGTTCGGGACAGGCTTGGGGCTACACCTTC. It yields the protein CASSSGQAWGYTF.

The chain's CDR3 is CASSFTGGSGNTIYF. In nucleotides, the CDR3 is TGTGCCAGCAGCTTTACGGGGGGGTCTGGAAACACCATATATTTT. This chain uses TRBV7-2 with TRBJ1-3; D is perhaps TRBD1 (5 bases). Trimming removed 3 bases at V and 1 base at J, with 10 bases between. The CDR3 length is 15 residues. Germline values: CDR1 SGHTA, CDR2 FQGNSA.

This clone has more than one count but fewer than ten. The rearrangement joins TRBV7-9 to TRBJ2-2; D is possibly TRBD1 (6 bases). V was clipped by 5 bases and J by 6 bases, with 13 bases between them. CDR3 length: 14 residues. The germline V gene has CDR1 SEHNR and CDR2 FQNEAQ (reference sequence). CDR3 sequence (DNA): TGTGCCAGCAGCCCGACCTACAGGGCCGGGGAGCTGTTTTTT. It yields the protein CASSPTYRAGELFF.

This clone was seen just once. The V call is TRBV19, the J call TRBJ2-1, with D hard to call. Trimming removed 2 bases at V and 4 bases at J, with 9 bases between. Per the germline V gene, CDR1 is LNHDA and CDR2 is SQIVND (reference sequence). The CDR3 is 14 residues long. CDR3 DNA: TGTGCCAGTAGTATAAGCACTCTATACAATGAGCAGTTCTTC. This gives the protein CASSISTLYNEQFF.

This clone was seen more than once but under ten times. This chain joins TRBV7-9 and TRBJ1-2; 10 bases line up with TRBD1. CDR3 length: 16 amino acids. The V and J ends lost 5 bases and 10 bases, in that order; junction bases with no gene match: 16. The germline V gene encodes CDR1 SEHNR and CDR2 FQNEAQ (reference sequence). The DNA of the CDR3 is TGTGCCAGCAGCCTCAACGGGGACAGGGGACTCTTTATCTACACCTTC. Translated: CASSLNGDRGLFIYTF.

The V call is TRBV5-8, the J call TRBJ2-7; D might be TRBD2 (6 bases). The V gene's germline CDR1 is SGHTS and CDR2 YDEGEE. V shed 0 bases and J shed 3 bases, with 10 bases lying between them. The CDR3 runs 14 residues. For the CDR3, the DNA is TGTGCCAGCAGCTTGGGCGGGGTCTACTACGAGCAGTACTTC. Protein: CASSLGGVYYEQYF. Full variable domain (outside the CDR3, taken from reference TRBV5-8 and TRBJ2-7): EAGVTQSPTHLIKTRGQQATLRCSPISGHTSVYWYQQALGLGLQFLLWYDEGEERNRGNFPPRFSGRQFPNYSSELNVNALELEDSALYLCASSLGGVYYEQYFGPGTRLTVT.

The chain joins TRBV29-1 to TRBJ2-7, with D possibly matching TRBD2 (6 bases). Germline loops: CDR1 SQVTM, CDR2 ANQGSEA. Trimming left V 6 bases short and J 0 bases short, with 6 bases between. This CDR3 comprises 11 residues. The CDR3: CSVGGSYEQYF. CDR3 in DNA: TGCAGCGTGGGGGGCTCCTACGAGCAGTACTTC.

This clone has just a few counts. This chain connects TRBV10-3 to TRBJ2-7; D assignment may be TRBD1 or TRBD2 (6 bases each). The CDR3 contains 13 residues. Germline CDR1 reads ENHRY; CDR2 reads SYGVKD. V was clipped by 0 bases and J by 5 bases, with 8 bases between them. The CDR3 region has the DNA TGTGCCATCAGTGAGTCGGGGGGCAACGAGCAGTACTTC. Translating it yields CAISESGGNEQYF.